This T cell receptor beta chain was sequenced in a study of response to subunit inactivated influenza vaccine. Each CDR3 protein is one row after TCRdb ran MiXCR on the RT-PCR reads. The sample records 150,000 to 200,000 distinct CDR3 sequences, about a tenth being singletons. Study-wide findings and caveats: The authors offered the suggestion that each seasonal influenza vaccination recruits few new T cells.

About this clonotype: Its antigen is unidentified.

Per the germline V gene, CDR1 is DFQATT and CDR2 is SNEGSKA (reference sequence). The length of the CDR3 is 16 residues. Unmatched junction bases numbered 11, after V lost 2 bases and J lost 5 bases. The sequence derives from a man aged 50 to 60 who received an inactivated influenza vaccine. The V gene is TRBV20-1, the J gene TRBJ1-4; 7 bases match TRBD1. Sequenced here: non-naive T cells sorted from PBMCs, sampled roughly 48 days after vaccination. The CDR3 DNA follows: TGCAGTGCTAGATCCTATAGACAGGGTACCAATGAAAAACTGTTTTTT. Protein sequence: CSARSYRQGTNEKLFF.